This is a list of T cell receptor beta chains from one sample in a study of Ad26.COV2.S vaccination and SARS-CoV-2 variants. Here immunoSEQ multiplex PCR was the method, and the copy in TCRdb shows in-frame clones only, minus some. Of 350,000 to 400,000 clones in the sample, less than 90% were seen once. The material was peripheral blood, obtained in a trial of Ad26.COV2.S vaccine versus placebo. The receptors come from a person aged 18-65 years who received the Ad26.COV2.S COVID-19 vaccine or a placebo. Both conserved end residues are trimmed from each CDR3.

v_gene,CDR3aa
TRBV19,ATRDRSNYGYT
TRBV6-1,ASSEAPGGQETQY
TRBV11-3,ASSSSGGANTGELF
TRBV6-5,ASSYSWQAGNYGYT
TRBV6-6,ASRIENTEAF
TRBV12-5,ASVGLSSYNEQF
TRBV19,ASSSQGQETQY
TRBV10-3,AISEETGTGGNSPLH
TRBV6-6,ASSYLESYEQY
TRBV12-3/TRBV12-4,ASRVGGTEAF
TRBV30,AWSPAQGSKYEQY
TRBV27,ASNPFGAAKPDYEQY
TRBV7-9,ASSLDRNEQF
TRBV25-1,ASSGSGTPFNEQF
TRBV10-3,AISQDVNYGYT
TRBV6-5,ASNYGEDTEAF